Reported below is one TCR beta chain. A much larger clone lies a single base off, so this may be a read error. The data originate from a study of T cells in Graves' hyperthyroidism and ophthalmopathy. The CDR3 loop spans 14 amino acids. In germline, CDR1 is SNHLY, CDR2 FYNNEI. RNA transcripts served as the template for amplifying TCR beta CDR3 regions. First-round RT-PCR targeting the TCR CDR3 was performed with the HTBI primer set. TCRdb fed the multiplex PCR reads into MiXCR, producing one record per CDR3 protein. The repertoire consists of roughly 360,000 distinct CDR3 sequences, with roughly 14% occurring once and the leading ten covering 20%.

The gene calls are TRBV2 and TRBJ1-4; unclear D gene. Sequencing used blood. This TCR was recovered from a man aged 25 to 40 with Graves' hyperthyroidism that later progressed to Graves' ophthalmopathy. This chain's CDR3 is CASSDGRTVEKLVF. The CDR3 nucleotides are TGTGCCAGCAGTGATGGCAGGACGGTCGAAAAACTGGTTTTT. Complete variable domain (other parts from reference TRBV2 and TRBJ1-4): EPEVTQTPSHQVTQMGQEVILRCVPISNHLYFYWYRQILGQKVEFLVSFYNNEISEKSEIFDDQFSVERPDGSNFTLKIRSTKLEDSAMYFCASSDGRTVEKLVFGSGTQLSVL.